Listed below are T cell receptor beta chains from one sample, sequenced in a study of spatial heterogeneity in lung cancer. Using its own MiXCR run on the 5' RACE reads, TCRdb lists one record per CDR3 protein. The data contain some 80,000 distinct CDR3 sequences, about 7.8% of them singletons. Source: PBMCs, taken at surgery. The receptors were gathered from a male donor with early-stage non-small cell lung cancer. Each CDR3 is given with its conserved first and last residue. A D gene is named only where the DNA matches it firmly. The listing skips clone size in some rows; elsewhere it reads once, few, many or a size class.

many	TRBV5-6	-	TRBJ1-1	CASSLYWTEAFF	TGTGCCAGCAGCCTCTATTGGACTGAAGCTTTCTTT
many	TRBV12-3/TRBV12-4	-	TRBJ2-5	CASSPGQPQETQYF	TGTGCCAGCAGTCCCGGACAGCCTCAAGAGACCCAGTACTTC
-	TRBV7-2	-	TRBJ1-2	CASSPGAGLFYGYTF	TGTGCCAGCAGCCCAGGGGCAGGGCTCTTTTATGGCTACACCTTC
-	TRBV20-1	TRBD1	TRBJ1-6	CSARDKARQGSFSPLHF	TGCAGTGCTAGAGATAAGGCCCGACAGGGATCGTTTTCACCCCTCCACTTT
many	TRBV15	-	TRBJ1-1	CATSRAGNSNTEAFF	TGTGCCACCAGCAGAGCCGGCAATTCGAACACTGAAGCTTTCTTT
few	TRBV6-1	-	TRBJ2-4	CASSVSLAKNIQYF	TGTGCCAGCAGCGTTAGTTTAGCCAAAAACATTCAGTACTTC
many	TRBV9	TRBD1	TRBJ1-6	CASSVTGGDNSPLHF	TGTGCCAGCAGCGTTACAGGGGGGGATAATTCACCCCTCCACTTT
many	TRBV10-3	-	TRBJ2-1	CAISVGEGGPSYNEQFF	TGTGCCATCAGTGTAGGGGAAGGGGGTCCCTCCTACAATGAGCAGTTCTTC
many	TRBV5-1	TRBD1	TRBJ2-1	CASSLQGDRANEQFF	TGCGCCAGCAGCTTGCAGGGGGACAGGGCAAATGAGCAGTTCTTC
-	TRBV7-9	TRBD1	TRBJ2-7	CASSAWDRGVYEQYF	TGTGCCAGCAGCGCTTGGGACAGAGGGGTCTACGAGCAGTACTTC
-	TRBV25-1	-	TRBJ1-2	CASSERRAGSNYSYTF	TGTGCCAGCAGTGAGCGACGGGCAGGGTCCAACTATAGCTACACCTTC
many	TRBV30	-	TRBJ1-3	CAWSAGGARSGNTIYF	TGTGCCTGGAGTGCAGGCGGGGCGAGGTCTGGAAACACCATATATTTT
-	TRBV2	-	TRBJ2-5	CASTQETQYF	TGTGCCAGCACCCAAGAGACCCAGTACTTC
many	TRBV21-1	-	TRBJ1-2	CASRKRFGFIGNYGYTF	TGTGCCAGCAGAAAAAGGTTCGGATTCATAGGGAACTATGGCTACACCTTC
-	TRBV6-2/TRBV6-3	-	TRBJ1-4	CASTYHRAQPNEKLFF	TGTGCCAGCACTTACCACCGGGCCCAGCCAAATGAAAAACTGTTTTTT
many	TRBV5-1	TRBD2	TRBJ2-7	CASGILAGDYYEQYF	TGCGCCAGCGGTATTTTAGCGGGAGACTACTACGAGCAGTACTTC
few	TRBV7-9	-	TRBJ1-6	CASSLPALNSPLHF	TGTGCCAGCAGCTTACCTGCCCTAAATTCACCCCTCCACTTT
few	TRBV3-1	-	TRBJ1-2	CASSQDPRADLGYTF	TGTGCCAGCAGCCAAGATCCCAGGGCGGACCTTGGCTACACCTTC
many	TRBV27	TRBD2	TRBJ2-1	CASSNLAGGDEQFF	TGTGCCAGCAGTAATCTAGCGGGAGGTGATGAGCAGTTCTTC
medium-sized	TRBV23-1	TRBD1	TRBJ2-2	CASSQSGQGRTGELFF	TGCGCCAGCAGTCAATCGGGACAGGGTCGCACCGGGGAGCTGTTTTTT
-	TRBV15	-	TRBJ2-5	CATQLAQYQETQYF	TGTGCCACCCAGCTAGCGCAATACCAAGAGACCCAGTACTTC
many	TRBV4-1	-	TRBJ1-1	CASSQERGRGTEAFF	TGCGCCAGCAGCCAAGAAAGGGGTCGAGGCACTGAAGCTTTCTTT
-	TRBV30	-	TRBJ1-2	CAYYRDYGYTF	TGTGCCTACTACAGGGACTATGGCTACACCTTC
many	TRBV2	TRBD2	TRBJ2-7	CASSGLSRGSYEQYF	TGTGCCAGCAGTGGCCTCTCGCGGGGGTCCTACGAGCAGTACTTC
many	TRBV19	-	TRBJ2-1	CASSTTSGSPNEQFF	TGTGCCAGTAGTACAACTAGTGGGAGCCCTAATGAGCAGTTCTTC
few	TRBV24-1	-	TRBJ2-2	CATSDRGKTGELFF	TGTGCCACCAGTGATCGGGGAAAGACCGGGGAGCTGTTTTTT
-	TRBV6-5	-	TRBJ1-2	CASSYSGTISNYGYTF	TGTGCCAGCAGTTACTCCGGGACCATATCTAACTATGGCTACACCTTC
many	TRBV5-1	-	TRBJ1-1	CASSLTIRAQNTEAFF	TGCGCCAGCAGCTTGACTATCCGGGCACAAAACACTGAAGCTTTCTTT
-	TRBV29-1	-	TRBJ1-5	CSVEDDRGQPQHF	TGCAGCGTTGAAGATGACAGAGGTCAGCCCCAGCATTTT
few	TRBV5-1	-	TRBJ2-3	CASTLAGSTDTQYF	TGCGCCAGCACCTTGGCAGGGTCGACAGATACGCAGTATTTT
many	TRBV29-1	-	TRBJ1-1	CSVGGSRGSGAFF	TGCAGCGTAGGAGGCAGTAGGGGTTCGGGAGCTTTCTTT
-	TRBV5-4	TRBD1	TRBJ1-2	CASGEGQGPLYGYTF	TGTGCCAGCGGAGAGGGACAGGGACCCCTCTATGGCTACACCTTC
-	TRBV24-1	TRBD2	TRBJ2-1	CATSGPGLVDEQFF	TGTGCCACCAGTGGACCTGGACTAGTCGATGAGCAGTTCTTC
many	TRBV12-3/TRBV12-4	-	TRBJ2-1	CASSSLGTLNNEQFF	TGTGCCAGCAGTTCCCTAGGGACTTTAAACAATGAGCAGTTCTTC
-	TRBV3-1	TRBD2	TRBJ2-3	CAVASAAGEKDTQYF	TGTGCAGTTGCCTCCGCGGCGGGAGAAAAAGATACGCAGTATTTT
few	TRBV4-1	-	TRBJ2-7	CTSSTTATMISYEQYF	TGCACCAGCAGCACGACAGCGACGATGATATCCTACGAGCAGTACTTC
few	TRBV24-1	TRBD2	TRBJ2-1	CATSDPMSGRAGNEQFF	TGTGCCACCAGTGACCCGATGAGCGGGAGGGCGGGCAATGAGCAGTTCTTC
-	TRBV15	TRBD2	TRBJ2-7	CATSGLAGSGEQYF	TGTGCCACCTCGGGACTAGCGGGATCGGGCGAGCAGTACTTC
few	TRBV18	TRBD2	TRBJ2-5	CASSAISGSPQETQYF	TGTGCCAGCTCAGCTATTAGCGGGAGCCCCCAAGAGACCCAGTACTTC
many	TRBV9	TRBD2	TRBJ2-2	CASSAPSGTFPGELFF	TGTGCCAGCAGCGCTCCTAGCGGGACCTTTCCCGGGGAGCTGTTTTTT
many	TRBV20-1	-	TRBJ2-1	CSASTSSLYNEQFF	TGCAGTGCTTCGACTAGTTCCCTCTACAATGAGCAGTTCTTC
few	TRBV7-8	-	TRBJ1-5	CASSLVGGGNQPQHF	TGTGCCAGCAGCTTAGTAGGGGGGGGCAATCAGCCCCAGCATTTT
many	TRBV29-1	-	TRBJ2-3	CSVFRGGTYTDTQYF	TGCAGCGTGTTCCGTGGAGGGACGTACACAGATACGCAGTATTTT
many	TRBV2	-	TRBJ2-1	CASRDQSQGGNFNEQFF	TGTGCCAGCAGAGACCAGTCCCAAGGAGGGAATTTCAATGAGCAGTTCTTC
many	TRBV6-5	-	TRBJ2-7	CASSYGYRSYEQYF	TGTGCCAGCAGTTACGGATATAGGTCGTACGAGCAGTACTTC
-	TRBV20-1	-	TRBJ1-5	CSASTGRDQPQHF	TGCAGTGCTAGTACGGGGAGGGATCAGCCCCAGCATTTT
many	TRBV10-3	-	TRBJ1-2	CAISESGGIYGYTF	TGTGCCATCAGTGAGTCTGGGGGAATCTATGGCTACACCTTC
few	TRBV6-5	-	TRBJ1-2	CASSSADNYGYTF	TGTGCCAGCAGTTCCGCGGACAACTATGGCTACACCTTC
-	TRBV7-8	-	TRBJ2-2	CVSSLELVAGELFF	TGTGTCAGCAGCTTAGAATTGGTTGCCGGGGAGCTGTTTTTT
many	TRBV7-2	-	TRBJ2-7	CASSLFGYGYEQYF	TGTGCCAGCAGCTTATTTGGCTACGGGTACGAGCAGTACTTC
many	TRBV27	-	TRBJ2-2	CASTLGVNTGELFF	TGTGCCAGCACCCTCGGAGTGAACACCGGGGAGCTGTTTTTT
many	TRBV6-2/TRBV6-3	-	TRBJ2-1	CASSRDTEQDEQFF	TGTGCCAGCAGCCGGGACACCGAGCAGGATGAGCAGTTCTTC
-	TRBV19	-	TRBJ2-1	CASSILGNEQFF	TGTGCCAGTAGTATTTTGGGCAATGAGCAGTTCTTC
many	TRBV4-2	-	TRBJ1-1	CASSHPRQNTEAFF	TGTGCCAGCAGCCATCCACGGCAGAACACTGAAGCTTTCTTT